These 2 T cell receptor beta chains were sequenced from one sample in a study of PD-L1 blockade in urothelial cancer. Time point described: pretreatment peripheral blood. Generated by immunoSEQ multiplex PCR, the TCRdb table keeps only in-frame clones and is missing some. The profile shows about 63,000 clones, around 81% of them singletons. The material was PBMCs, obtained around atezolizumab (anti-PD-L1) treatment. These receptors were collected from a man between 70 and 80 years old with urothelial cancer.

CDR3 nucleotide sequence: TGTGCTAGTGGTTTGGTACTGGACTGGGCGAATGAGCAGTTCTTC. It is translated as CASGLVLDWANEQFF. This chain links TRBV12-5 with TRBJ2-1; D may be TRBD2 (5 bases). V lost 0 bases to trimming and J lost 7 bases, with 13 bases between them. The CDR3 contains 15 residues. The germline V gene encodes CDR1 LGHNT and CDR2 FRNRAP.

The table lists this clone with a few counts. The chain is built from TRBV5-3 and TRBJ1-3; 7 bases fit TRBD1. TRBV5-3 is known as an ORF, though its function is uncertain. The CDR3 is 17 residues long. V was pared by 10 bases and J by 0 bases, with 16 bases of the junction left unmatched. This chain's CDR3 is CAGPPRQGISSGNTIYF. The CDR3 nucleotides read TGTGCCGGACCCCCGAGACAGGGAATTAGCTCTGGAAACACCATATATTTT.